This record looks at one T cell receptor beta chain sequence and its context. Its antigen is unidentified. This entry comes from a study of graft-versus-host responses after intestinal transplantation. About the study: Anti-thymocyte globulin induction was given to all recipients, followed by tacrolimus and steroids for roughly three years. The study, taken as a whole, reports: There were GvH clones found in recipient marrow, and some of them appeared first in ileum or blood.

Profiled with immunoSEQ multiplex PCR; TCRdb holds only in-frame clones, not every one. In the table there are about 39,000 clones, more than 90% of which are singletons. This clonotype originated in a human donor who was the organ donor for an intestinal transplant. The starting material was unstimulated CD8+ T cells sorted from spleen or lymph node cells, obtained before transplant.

The CDR3 loop reads CAKRQATYEQYF. Written as DNA, the CDR3 is TGTGCGAAACGGCAGGCGACCTACGAGCAGTACTTC. V is TRBV2 and J is TRBJ2-7; D is unclear. Germline-derived CDR1 and CDR2 are SNHLY and FYNNEI. The CDR3 has 12 amino acids. The variable domain in full, completed from reference TRBV2 and TRBJ2-7, reads EPEVTQTPSHQVTQMGQEVILRCVPISNHLYFYWYRQILGQKVEFLVSFYNNEISEKSEIFDDQFSVERPDGSNFTLKIRSTKLEDSAMYFCAKRQATYEQYFGPGTRLTVT.